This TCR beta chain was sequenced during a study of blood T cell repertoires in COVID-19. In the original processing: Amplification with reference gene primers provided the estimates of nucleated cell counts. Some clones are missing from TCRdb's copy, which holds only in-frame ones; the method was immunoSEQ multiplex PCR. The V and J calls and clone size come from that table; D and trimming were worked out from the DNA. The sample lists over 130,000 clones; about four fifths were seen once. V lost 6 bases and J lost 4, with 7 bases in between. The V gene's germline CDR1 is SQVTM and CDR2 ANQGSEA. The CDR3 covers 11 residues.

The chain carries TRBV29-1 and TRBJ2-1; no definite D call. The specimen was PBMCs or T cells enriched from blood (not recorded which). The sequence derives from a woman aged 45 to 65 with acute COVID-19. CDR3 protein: CSVPQYNEQFF. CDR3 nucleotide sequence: TGCAGCGTCCCACAATACAATGAGCAGTTCTTC.